These 24 T cell receptor beta chains share one sample of origin, sequenced in a study of T cells in localized non-small cell lung cancer. This table comes from immunoSEQ multiplex PCR, and its TCRdb copy is limited to in-frame clones, with some not included. This table has under 65,000 clones, around 86% appearing once. The sequences come from peripheral blood, collected before any cancer treatment. All receptors come from a female donor at least 60 years old with stage II squamous cell lung carcinoma.

Turning to this clone: Germline and junction disagree at one end, which may indicate a read error. This chain connects TRBV18 to TRBJ1-3; D possibly corresponds to TRBD1 (6 bases). Germline CDR1 reads KGHSH; CDR2 reads LQKENI. The CDR3 is 17 amino acids. CDR3 residues: CASSTADSLFSGSTIYF. CDR3 nucleotide sequence: TGTGCCAGCTCAACGGCGGACAGCCTCTTCTCTGGAAGCACCATATATTTT.

V gene TRBV10-3 combines with J gene TRBJ1-2; possibly TRBD1 for D (6 bases). The CDR3 loop spans 14 amino acids. Trimming shortened V by 0 bases and J by 4 bases, and 9 bases separated the two germline ends. Germline loops: CDR1 ENHRY, CDR2 SYGVKD. DNA for the CDR3: TGTGCCATCAGTGAGTCAACAGGGTTCTATGGCTACACCTTC. Translated: CAISESTGFYGYTF.

Relative to its sample, this clone is medium-sized. The chain is built from TRBV6-5 and TRBJ1-2; weak D call: TRBD1 (5 bases). From germline, CDR1 is MNHEY and CDR2 SVGAGI. V gave up 1 base and J gave up 8 bases, with 17 bases separating them. The CDR3 is 15 amino acids. Here the CDR3 DNA reads TGTGCCAGCAGTTACTTCGGGACGGGTGCATCCGGCTACACCTTC. Encoded protein: CASSYFGTGASGYTF.

This clone appeared a few times. This chain joins TRBV6-6 and TRBJ1-1; unclear D gene. The V gene lost 5 bases and the J gene lost 1 base, with 5 bases spanning the gap. This CDR3 has 12 amino acids. Germline assignment: CDR1 MNHNY and CDR2 SVGAGI (reference sequence). In DNA, the CDR3 is TGTGCCAGCAGTAGGACGAACACTGAAGCTTTCTTT. Residues: CASSRTNTEAFF.

This clone appeared a single time. The rearrangement links TRBV7-9 to TRBJ1-1, with no clear D. The CDR3 is 15 amino acids. Germline CDR1 SEHNR, CDR2 FQNEAQ (reference sequence). The V gene lost 3 bases and the J gene lost 1 base, with 12 bases spanning the gap. CDR3 bases: TGTGCCAGCAGCTTCCCATCGGGTGGGAACACTGAAGCTTTCTTT. This sequence encodes CASSFPSGGNTEAFF.

The chain links TRBV7-9 to TRBJ2-1; TRBD2 might be the D (7 bases). Germline CDR1 reads SEHNR; CDR2 reads FQNEAQ (reference sequence). The V end was cut by 1 base, the J end by 6 bases, with 16 bases between. The CDR3 spans 16 residues. This chain's CDR3 is CASSLGEGGKGNEQFF. For the CDR3, the DNA is TGTGCCAGCAGCTTAGGGGAGGGGGGGAAAGGCAATGAGCAGTTCTTC.

The chain recombines TRBV7-8 with TRBJ1-5; maybe TRBD1 (5 bases). Germline V gene lookup returns CDR1 SGHVS and CDR2 FQNEAQ. Trimming pared 0 bases from V and 0 bases from J, leaving 9 bases between. There are 16 residues in the CDR3. The CDR3 region is CASSLAREHSNQPQHF. CDR3 nucleotide sequence: TGTGCCAGCAGCTTAGCCAGGGAGCATAGCAATCAGCCCCAGCATTTT.

This chain uses TRBV18 with TRBJ1-3; 9 bases align to TRBD1. The germline CDR1 and CDR2 sequences are KGHSH and LQKENI. CDR3 length: 18 residues. Trimming at V came to 2 bases and at J to 0 bases, leaving 8 bases not matched to a gene. CDR3 nucleotide sequence: TGTGCCAGCTCACCAGTTTACAGGGGGCAGAGCTCTGGAAACACCATATATTTT. This encodes CASSPVYRGQSSGNTIYF.

This clone was seen just once. Other DNA sequences within the sample encode an identical CDR3. The chain uses TRBV7-9 and TRBJ2-3; D could derive from TRBD1 or TRBD2 (5 bases each). This CDR3 is 13 amino acids long. V was clipped by 5 bases and J by 4 bases, with 10 bases between them. CDR1 and CDR2 from the germline V gene are SEHNR and FQNEAQ (reference sequence). The CDR3: CASSPRGPDTQYF. The CDR3 DNA reads as TGTGCCAGCAGCCCCCGGGGACCAGATACGCAGTATTTT.

The chain joins TRBV6-5 to TRBJ1-2; D not resolved. V was trimmed by 7 bases and J by 8 bases, leaving 11 bases between them. The CDR3 length is 11 residues. Germline assignment: CDR1 MNHEY and CDR2 SVGAGI. CDR3 nucleotide sequence: TGTGCCAGCAACCAAGGAAGGGGCTACACCTTC. Encoded protein: CASNQGRGYTF.

The rearrangement joins TRBV7-2 to TRBJ1-5; D remains unclear. The CDR3 contains 12 residues. The V gene lost 1 base and the J gene lost 7 bases, with 5 bases spanning the gap. CDR1 and CDR2 from the germline V gene are SGHTA and FQGNSA. The CDR3 reads CASSLDSQPQHF. CDR3 sequence (DNA): TGTGCCAGCAGCTTAGATTCGCAGCCCCAGCATTTT.

V gene TRBV10-3 combines with J gene TRBJ2-7, with TRBD1 matching 10 bases. The trim removed 6 bases at V and 6 bases at J, leaving 5 bases unmatched. The CDR3 extends over 13 amino acids. From germline, CDR1 is ENHRY and CDR2 SYGVKD. The CDR3 protein is CAISRDRGIEQYF. CDR3 sequence (DNA): TGTGCCATCAGCCGGGACAGGGGCATCGAGCAGTACTTC.

The V and J genes are TRBV5-5 and TRBJ2-7; D may be TRBD2 (6 bases). The V gene lost 4 bases and the J gene lost 3 bases, with 14 bases spanning the gap. CDR3 length equals 14 residues. Germline V gene data show CDR1 as SGHKS and CDR2 as YYEKEE (reference sequence). CDR3 region: CASSTPGGSYEQYF. CDR3 coding DNA: TGTGCCAGCAGCACCCCTGGGGGGAGCTACGAGCAGTACTTC.

This chain uses TRBV27 with TRBJ1-4; weak D call: TRBD1 (5 bases). The CDR3 has 16 residues. Germline lookup yields CDR1 MNHEY and CDR2 SMNVEV (reference sequence). The V end lost 5 bases, the J end lost 1 base, and 14 bases lay between the germline ends. CDR3 nucleotides: TGTGCCAGCAGTCCGCGAATGACAGAAACTAATGAAAAACTGTTTTTT. Encoded protein: CASSPRMTETNEKLFF.

This chain links TRBV11-2 with TRBJ2-1, with 8 positions matching TRBD2. The length of the CDR3 is 15 residues. In germline, CDR1 is SGHAT, CDR2 FQNNGV. The ends lost 4 bases at V and 2 bases at J; junction bases unmatched: 4. CDR3 loop: CASSSTGLAYNEQFF. The DNA for the CDR3 is TGTGCCAGCAGCTCAACGGGACTAGCCTACAATGAGCAGTTCTTC.

J is TRBJ1-4 and V is TRBV19; the D is unclear. The CDR3 is 13 amino acids. The germline V gene encodes CDR1 LNHDA and CDR2 SQIVND (reference sequence). V lost 3 bases, J lost 10 bases, and 12 bases lay in between. The DNA of the CDR3 is TGTGCCAGTAGTATCCTCCCACTCGGAAAACTGTTTTTT. Translated, it gives CASSILPLGKLFF.

The CDR3 coding sequence is TGCGCCAGCAGCTACTTCAGACAGGGGGCGGACACCGGGGAGCTGTTTTTT. Translation: CASSYFRQGADTGELFF. V is TRBV5-1 and J is TRBJ2-2; 10 bases agree with TRBD1. The CDR3 loop spans 17 amino acids. Germline trimming cut 3 bases from V and 3 bases from J; bases unmatched to any gene: 8. Per the germline V gene, CDR1 is SGHRS and CDR2 is YFSETQ.

This chain uses TRBV19 with TRBJ2-7; D perhaps matches TRBD2 (6 bases). Germline-derived CDR1 and CDR2 are LNHDA and SQIVND (reference sequence). This CDR3 contains 14 residues. V was trimmed by 6 bases and J by 0 bases, leaving 12 bases between them. This CDR3 is CASSPWRGSYEQYF. The CDR3, as DNA: TGTGCCAGTAGCCCTTGGCGGGGCTCCTACGAGCAGTACTTC.

V and J are TRBV5-5 and TRBJ1-6, with 8 bases identical to TRBD1. Trimming cost V 0 bases and J 7 bases; bases outside gene matches: 6. CDR1 and CDR2 from the germline V gene are SGHKS and YYEKEE (reference sequence). The CDR3 has 16 residues. This CDR3 reads CASSLGDRSNNSPLHF. The CDR3 DNA follows: TGTGCCAGCAGCTTGGGGGACAGGTCGAACAATTCACCCCTCCACTTT.

This chain links TRBV18 with TRBJ1-1, with a weak D call TRBD1 (5 bases). The germline V gene encodes CDR1 KGHSH and CDR2 LQKENI. Trimming took 5 bases from V and 1 from J, leaving 20 bases between them. This CDR3 contains 17 residues. The DNA for the CDR3 is TGTGCCAGCTCATCGGGGACGCGGAGGGGTAAGAACACTGAAGCTTTCTTT. Translated: CASSSGTRRGKNTEAFF.

This clone came up once. CDR3 nucleotide sequence: TGTGCCAGCAGCTCAGCTCCGGGGCAAAACGCGCAGTACTTC. This sequence encodes CASSSAPGQNAQYF. This sequence joins TRBV11-2 and TRBJ2-7; D could derive from TRBD1 or TRBD2 (5 bases each). The length of the CDR3 is 14 residues. V shed 4 bases and J shed 9 bases, with 19 bases lying between them. Germline assignment: CDR1 SGHAT and CDR2 FQNNGV.

The chain joins TRBV27 to TRBJ2-7; TRBD1 might be the D (6 bases). The V gene's germline CDR1 is MNHEY and CDR2 SMNVEV (reference sequence). V was trimmed by 2 bases and J by 6 bases, leaving 20 bases between them. The CDR3 has 16 amino acids. The CDR3 reads CASSLKFIGAGVEQYF. The DNA for the CDR3 is TGTGCCAGCAGTTTAAAGTTCATCGGGGCAGGGGTCGAGCAGTACTTC.

Turning to this clone: Within the sample, other DNA sequences also encode this same CDR3. The chain carries TRBV5-1 and TRBJ1-1; unclear D gene. The CDR3 has 14 amino acids. CDR1 and CDR2 from the germline V gene are SGHRS and YFSETQ. V lost 0 bases and J 4 bases, leaving 10 bases between the germline ends. The CDR3 region has the DNA TGCGCCAGCAGCTTGGAAGGGTACGGCACTGAAGCTTTCTTT. Residues: CASSLEGYGTEAFF.

The chain joins TRBV7-2 to TRBJ1-1; D might be TRBD1 (6 bases). V was shortened by 2 bases and J by 4 bases, with 14 bases between the two germline ends. The CDR3 has 15 amino acids. Germline assignment: CDR1 SGHTA and CDR2 FQGNSA. The CDR3: CASSLIGEGGTEAFF. The CDR3 bases are TGTGCCAGCAGCTTAATCGGGGAAGGGGGCACTGAAGCTTTCTTT. Complete variable domain (other parts from reference TRBV7-2 and TRBJ1-1): GAGVSQSPSNKVTEKGKDVELRCDPISGHTALYWYRQSLGQGLEFLIYFQGNSAPDKSGLPSDRFSAERTGGSVSTLTIQRTQQEDSAVYLCASSLIGEGGTEAFFGQGTRLTVV.